A single sample gave rise to the 10 T cell receptor beta chains below, sequenced in a study of T cell repertoires in cytomegalovirus infection. Their recognized antigens are unknown. TCRdb used MiXCR to reprocess the reads, holding one entry per CDR3 protein. Of 310,000 or so distinct CDR3 sequences listed, around 25% are singletons. The material was cultured PBMCs, obtained from culture after CMV antigen stimulation. The receptors shown here come from a human donor in good health (CMV status not recorded). Some clones in this sample may be carry-over from other donors' samples.

This clonotype appeared many times. The V call is TRBV6-1, the J call TRBJ2-5; D not certain. V was pared by 10 bases and J by 5 bases, with 14 bases between. This CDR3 is 12 amino acids long. CDR1 MNHNS and CDR2 SASEGT come from the germline V gene. The CDR3 coding sequence is TGTGCCACGCAGATGGCTCGGGAGACCCAGTACTTC. Translating it yields CATQMARETQYF.

This clonotype was seen just once. V gene TRBV12-3 or TRBV12-4 combines with J gene TRBJ2-1, with D unclear. CDR3 size: 14 residues. The germline V and J ends were trimmed by 3 bases and 7 bases, with 13 bases remaining between them. In DNA form, the CDR3 reads TGTGCCAGCAGTTTGGGTAACTGGTTAAATGAGCAGTTCTTC. This encodes CASSLGNWLNEQFF.

This clonotype was counted many times. The rearrangement uses TRBV12-3 or TRBV12-4 and TRBJ1-2; tentatively, D is TRBD1 (5 bases). Trimming shortened V by 4 bases and J by 6 bases, and 9 bases separated the two germline ends. The length of the CDR3 is 12 residues. As DNA, the CDR3 is TGTGCCAGCAGTTACCTCAGGGATGGCTACACCTTC. Residues: CASSYLRDGYTF.

This clonotype was observed many times. The V call is TRBV11-2, the J call TRBJ2-3, with D possibly being TRBD1 (6 bases). CDR3 size: 13 residues. Trimming shortened V by 3 bases and J by 5 bases, and 9 bases separated the two germline ends. Germline CDR1 and CDR2: SGHAT and FQNNGV. The CDR3 region is CASSLLGGDTQYF. Here the CDR3 DNA reads TGTGCCAGCAGCTTGCTAGGGGGAGATACGCAGTATTTT.

The genes are TRBV7-8 and TRBJ2-5; a weak D match, TRBD2 (6 bases). Looked up from germline, CDR1 is SGHVS and CDR2 is FQNEAQ. This CDR3 is 15 amino acids long. V lost 1 base and J lost 7, with 16 bases in between. The DNA for the CDR3 is TGTGCCAGCAGCTTAGGGAGGGCTACGGCCGCGACCCAGTACTTC. Encoded protein: CASSLGRATAATQYF.

This clonotype was detected ten times or more. This chain connects TRBV7-2 to TRBJ2-1; a possible D gene is TRBD2 (6 bases). The germline CDR1 and CDR2 sequences are SGHTA and FQGNSA. The CDR3 loop spans 16 amino acids. V shed 3 bases and J shed 10 bases, with 22 bases lying between them. The CDR3 DNA follows: TGTGCCAGCAGCTTTGGGTTCACTAGCCAGGGCTGGGAGCAGTTCTTC. The encoded protein is CASSFGFTSQGWEQFF.

This clonotype was seen a handful of times. CDR3 in amino acids: CASSIVPWTARQETQYF. The CDR3 DNA reads as TGTGCCAGTAGTATAGTCCCCTGGACAGCGCGACAAGAGACCCAGTACTTC. V usage is TRBV19 and J usage is TRBJ2-5; D may be TRBD1 (6 bases). The CDR3 is 17 amino acids. CDR1 and CDR2 from the germline V gene are LNHDA and SQIVND (reference sequence). V gave up 1 base and J gave up 2 bases, with 17 bases separating them.

This clonotype was picked up a small number of times. The chain joins TRBV29-1 to TRBJ1-1; unclear D gene. This CDR3 contains 13 residues. The V gene lost 4 bases and the J gene lost 1 base, with 10 bases spanning the gap. In germline, CDR1 is SQVTM, CDR2 ANQGSEA. CDR3 protein: CSVVEFSNTEAFF. CDR3 DNA: TGCAGCGTTGTGGAGTTTTCGAACACTGAAGCTTTCTTT.

The chain recombines TRBV28 with TRBJ2-6, with D maybe TRBD2 (7 bases). The CDR3 totals 17 residues. Looked up from germline, CDR1 is MDHEN and CDR2 is SYDVKM. V lost 3 bases to trimming and J lost 0 bases, with 12 bases between them. The DNA of the CDR3 is TGTGCCAGCAGTTTTACAGGGAGGGGCTCTGGGGCCAACGTCCTGACTTTC. Protein: CASSFTGRGSGANVLTF.

This clonotype occurred many times. The rearrangement joins TRBV7-8 to TRBJ2-7; 12 bases line up with TRBD2. Germline CDR1 SGHVS, CDR2 FQNEAQ. CDR3 length: 14 residues. V was clipped by 1 base and J by 6 bases; unmatched bases: 1. CDR3 nucleotides: TGTGCCAGCAGCTTAGGACTAGCGGGAGCCGAGCAGTACGTC. Residues: CASSLGLAGAEQYV.